This entry is about one T cell receptor (beta chain). Its matching antigen is unknown. The PCR used 60 Vbeta and 13 Jbeta primers. Repertoires were generated with immunoSEQ multiplex PCR, while TCRdb's copy carries only in-frame clones and drops some. The sample holds roughly 140,000 clones, approximately 83% seen once. This sample is part of a study of cytomegalovirus exposure and HLA in healthy donors. The study, taken as a whole, reports: Relative to the 666-donor mean, N-insertions were reportedly fewer in an Asian-associated ancestry cluster in a later analysis.

The ends were cut back, 6 bases at V and 4 bases at J, with 15 bases in the middle. The CDR3 consists of 14 residues. Germline V lookup: CDR1 MNHEY, CDR2 SVGAGI. The sequencing input was PBMCs. J is TRBJ1-1 and V is TRBV6-5; D remains ambiguous. The TCR was taken from a male donor in good health and CMV-seronegative. CDR3 nucleotide sequence: TGTGCCAGCAGCCAAGGCTGGGAGGTCACTGAAGCTTTCTTT. Amino acids: CASSQGWEVTEAFF.